This T cell receptor (beta chain) was observed in a study of cytomegalovirus exposure and HLA in healthy donors. This CDR3 spans 18 amino acids. Germline V lookup: CDR1 SGDLS, CDR2 YYNGEE. Trimming pared 4 bases from V and 0 bases from J, leaving 21 bases between. Assay: immunoSEQ multiplex PCR; the TCRdb copy retains only in-frame clones and omits some. The table shows approximately 160,000 clones, with 84% occurring only once. This clone occurred once. The chain links TRBV9 to TRBJ2-3; D is perhaps TRBD1 (8 bases). The sequence came from a man aged 25 to 40 in good health and CMV-seropositive. The sample consisted of PBMCs. The CDR3 loop is CASSTTGESGTSTDTQYF. The CDR3 nucleotides are TGTGCCAGCAGCACGACAGGGGAGAGCGGGACTAGCACAGATACGCAGTATTTT.